This T cell receptor (beta chain) appears in the sequencing data of a study of blood T cell repertoires in COVID-19. In the study overall: Acute-phase and convalescent COVID-19 samples originated in the United States, Italy and Spain. Sample material is recorded as cDNA or gDNA derived from T cells, B-cell-depleted T cells, or PBMCs.

Per the original data handling: Reference gene primers were amplified, and this amplification served to estimate nucleated cell counts. Measured with immunoSEQ multiplex PCR; TCRdb has only the in-frame clones, and not every one. V and J calls and clone size are given by that table; D and trimming were obtained from the DNA. The table has approximately 400,000 clones, around 90% seen once. CDR3 length: 13 residues. Between the trimmed V and J ends, which lost 10 bases and 5 bases, there was a span of 14 bases. The germline V gene has CDR1 ENHRY and CDR2 SYGVKD. Material: peripheral blood. The rearrangement joins TRBV10-3 to TRBJ2-2; D gene unclear. The TCR was taken from a man in his forties with acute or convalescent COVID-19. In DNA form, the CDR3 reads TGTGCCACCGCCAAGCACCCAACCGGGGAGCTGTTTTTT. Translating gives CATAKHPTGELFF.